This T cell receptor (beta chain) was captured by sequencing in a study of blood T cell repertoires in COVID-19. Study-wide background: Sample material is recorded as cDNA or gDNA derived from T cells, B-cell-depleted T cells, or PBMCs.

The table lists this clone with a count of one. Authors' processing steps: It was from reference gene primer amplification that nucleated cell counts were estimated. TCRdb keeps only in-frame clones here, not all; method: immunoSEQ multiplex PCR. The V and J calls and clone size are taken from that table; D and trimming were inferred from the DNA. The data show a few hundred thousand clones, approximately 88% seen once. Germline V gene sequence: CDR1 MNHNS, CDR2 SASEGT. The CDR3 is 15 amino acids. With 1 base removed from V and 3 bases from J, the gap between germline ends came to 13 bases. Sequencing used peripheral blood. The sequence was obtained from a woman aged 25 to 39 who had recovered from COVID-19. V gene TRBV6-1 combines with J gene TRBJ2-7; D is ambiguous. The CDR3 here is CASSEGQAHFYEQYF. The CDR3 DNA is TGTGCCAGCAGTGAAGGGCAGGCGCACTTCTACGAGCAGTACTTC.